What follows describes a single T cell receptor (beta chain). The clone's antigen remains unknown. Base qualities are missing; no much larger clone stands one base away. According to the study, the label for this sample's treatment or condition signals: allogeneic hematopoietic cell transplantation with graft depleted of TCRalphabeta T cells and CD19 B cells. TCRalphabeta/CD19-depleted allogeneic hematopoietic cell grafts were given to the transplant recipients, all of whom were children. V lost 3 bases and J lost 8 bases; the stretch between them is 11 bases long. The CDR3, from cysteine to phenylalanine, totals 13 residues. Solely the CDR3 DNA is kept, with 39 bases framed from the first base. This entry is derived from a study of T-cell reconstitution after alpha-beta-depleted transplantation in children (dated by TCRdb to 2015 to 2016). In the study overall: The study quantitatively tracked T-cell immune reconstitution after TCRalphabeta/CD19-depleted allogeneic hematopoietic cell transplantation in children using TCR repertoire profiling. Study-level results and caveats: In some patients, high TCRbeta diversity at day 60 was attributed to recipient T cells and intrathymic progenitors that had survived conditioning. About two months after transplant, the apparently early recovery of alphabetaT-cell counts reportedly depended on just several hundred clones that had expanded rapidly and came from non-depleted graft cells. Over subsequent months, a decline in hyperexpanded clone frequencies was noted, and after one year, T-cell counts and TCRbeta diversity were mostly ascribed to newly produced T cells.

The receptor library was made with PCR. The sequencer was an Illumina HiSeq 2500. TCR library preparation used molecular barcoding, with unique molecular identifiers applied to normalize quantification of the TCRbeta repertoire. TCRdb cleaned the public reads at Q25 with fastp, built clones with MiXCR and kept in-frame beta chains. Each record represents a unique CDR3 protein, reported with the most common genes and DNA among its rows. The sample table lists around 450,000 distinct CDR3 sequences, roughly 16% of them with a count of one. The top ten hold approximately 29% of the sample. Sequencing used PBMCs, mostly from graft donor cells, obtained 360 days after TCRalphabeta/CD19-depleted stem cell transplant. The TCR originated in a boy under two years old who had a stem cell transplant for Wiskott-Aldrich syndrome, so the T cells may come from the graft donor. The rearrangement joined TRBV12-3 or TRBV12-4 to TRBJ2-1, with the D gene not clear enough to name. The CDR3 has the sequence CASSLYRADEQFF. The base sequence is TGTGCCAGCAGTTTGTACCGCGCGGATGAGCAGTTCTTC.